Below, 29 T cell receptor beta chains from the same sample are listed, as sequenced in a study of T cells in Graves' hyperthyroidism and ophthalmopathy. Amplified TCR beta CDR3 regions came from RNA transcripts. In the first-round RT-PCR of the TCR CDR3, the HTBI primer set was used. One entry per CDR3 protein, called by TCRdb with MiXCR from the multiplex PCR reads. The data show 400,000 to 500,000 distinct CDR3 sequences, roughly 15% seen once. Sample: blood. The source of these receptors is a man aged 18 to 30 with Graves' ophthalmopathy.

The table lists this clonotype with a few counts. The chain has TRBV12-3 or TRBV12-4 and TRBJ2-7; D uncertain. The germline V and J ends were trimmed by 6 bases and 2 bases, with 8 bases remaining between them. The CDR3 consists of 12 residues. The CDR3 bases are TGTGCCAGCAGCCCGGATACCTACGAGCAGTACTTC. Translated: CASSPDTYEQYF.

This clonotype was found many times. This chain links TRBV12-3 or TRBV12-4 with TRBJ2-7; 10 nucleotides line up with TRBD1. CDR3 size: 16 residues. Trimming removed 4 bases from V and 0 bases from J; junction bases left unmatched: 6. In nucleotides, the CDR3 is TGTGCCAGCAGTTCTTCCGGGACAGGGGACTCCTACGAGCAGTACTTC. This gives the protein CASSSSGTGDSYEQYF.

This clonotype was seen at least ten times. The rearrangement joins TRBV20-1 to TRBJ1-2; D perhaps matches TRBD1 (5 bases). V dropped 6 bases and J dropped 5 bases, with 16 bases sitting between them. The CDR3 spans 13 residues. CDR1 and CDR2 (germline): DFQATT, SNEGSKA (reference sequence). The CDR3 nucleotides are TGCAGTGCGGGGGACGGTTTTTCTTATGGCTACACCTTC. As protein: CSAGDGFSYGYTF.

This clonotype occurred many times. The chain joins TRBV3-1 to TRBJ2-5; no reliable D call. Germline loops: CDR1 LGHDT, CDR2 YNNKEL (reference sequence). V lost 8 bases, J lost 2 bases, and 3 bases lay in between. The length of the CDR3 is 10 residues. The CDR3 is CASSQETQYF. The CDR3 DNA reads as TGTGCCAGCTCACAAGAGACCCAGTACTTC.

This clonotype was detected only a few times. The rearrangement links TRBV7-9 to TRBJ2-1, with D possibly being TRBD2 (7 bases). Looked up from germline, CDR1 is SEHNR and CDR2 is FQNEAQ (reference sequence). The V end was cut by 2 bases, the J end by 0 bases, with 11 bases between. The CDR3 covers 16 residues. CDR3 bases: TGTGCCAGCAGCTTATATCGGGGGGCCTCCTACAATGAGCAGTTCTTC. Translation gives CASSLYRGASYNEQFF.

In DNA, the CDR3 is TGCGCCAGCAGCATCGGGACTTCCCAAGAGACCCAGTACTTC. Translated: CASSIGTSQETQYF. V gene TRBV5-1 combines with J gene TRBJ2-5; a weak D match, TRBD2 (6 bases). Trimming took 4 bases from V and 1 from J, leaving 11 bases between them. Germline V lookup: CDR1 SGHRS, CDR2 YFSETQ. This CDR3 has 14 residues.

This clonotype has a count of ten or more. The chain joins TRBV12-3 or TRBV12-4 to TRBJ2-2; 10 bases align to TRBD2. The junction had 6 bases not matched to a gene; V was cut back by 1 base and J by 7 bases. The CDR3 is 16 residues long. The DNA for the CDR3 is TGTGCCAGCAGTTTAGTAGCGGGAGGTAGTATCGGGGAGCTGTTTTTT. This codes for CASSLVAGGSIGELFF.

This clonotype was seen at least ten times. This chain links TRBV11-2 with TRBJ2-7; no clear D. CDR3 length equals 14 residues. CDR1 SGHAT and CDR2 FQNNGV come from the germline V gene. V gave up 5 bases and J gave up 3 bases, with 14 bases separating them. The DNA for the CDR3 is TGTGCCAGCAGCCAGGACCCCGCAGGCTACGAGCAGTACTTC. It encodes CASSQDPAGYEQYF. The full variable domain, its missing parts supplied by reference TRBV11-2 and TRBJ2-7, is EAGVAQSPRYKIIEKRQSVAFWCNPISGHATLYWYQQILGQGPKLLIQFQNNGVVDDSQLPKDRFSAERLKGVDSTLKIQPAKLEDSAVYLCASSQDPAGYEQYFGPGTRLTVT.

In this sample, this clonotype turned up many times. V is TRBV5-1 and J is TRBJ2-5; 10 bases map to TRBD1. The CDR3 totals 15 residues. The junction had 5 bases not matched to a gene; V was cut back by 4 bases and J by 2 bases. CDR1 SGHRS and CDR2 YFSETQ come from the germline V gene. CDR3 bases: TGCGCCAGCAGCAGGACAGGGGGGCGGCAAGAGACCCAGTACTTC. Its translation is CASSRTGGRQETQYF.

This clonotype was seen ten or more times. The chain is built from TRBV7-8 and TRBJ1-2; tentatively, D is TRBD1 (6 bases). This CDR3 contains 14 residues. CDR1 and CDR2 (germline): SGHVS, FQNEAQ. Trimming pared 5 bases from V and 3 bases from J, leaving 13 bases between. For the CDR3, the DNA is TGTGCCAGCAGCACGGGGGGCATGGACTATGGCTACACCTTC. Protein: CASSTGGMDYGYTF.

This clonotype has a handful of counts. The V gene is TRBV30, the J gene TRBJ1-6; D uncertain. The CDR3 consists of 14 residues. The germline CDR1 and CDR2 sequences are GTSNPN and SVGIG (reference sequence). V lost 6 bases, J lost 8 bases, and 17 bases lay in between. CDR3 region: CACPGWFRDSPLHF. The CDR3 coding sequence is TGTGCCTGCCCGGGGTGGTTTAGGGATTCACCCCTCCACTTT. Full variable domain (missing parts from reference TRBV30 and TRBJ1-6): SQTIHQWPATLVQPVGSPLSLECTVEGTSNPNLYWYRQAAGRGLQLLFYSVGIGQISSEVPQNLSASRPQDRQFILSSKKLLLSDSGFYLCACPGWFRDSPLHFGNGTRLTVT.

This clonotype came up many times. The chain uses TRBV24-1 and TRBJ2-3, with D possibly matching TRBD1 (5 bases). The CDR3 sequence is 16 residues long. V gave up 0 bases and J gave up 0 bases, with 9 bases separating them. Germline-derived CDR1 and CDR2 are KGHDR and SFDVKD. As DNA, the CDR3 is TGTGCCACCAGTGATTTGCGGACATCCAGCACAGATACGCAGTATTTT. The encoded protein is CATSDLRTSSTDTQYF.

This clonotype was observed a few times. The rearrangement joins TRBV4-1 to TRBJ2-3, with 9 nucleotides matching TRBD1. CDR3 length: 17 residues. Germline loops: CDR1 MGHRA, CDR2 YSYEKL. The junction had 9 bases not matched to a gene; V was cut back by 0 bases and J by 5 bases. The CDR3 DNA sequence: TGCGCCAGCAGCCAAGAGCCACAGGGGGCGCGGAGAGATACGCAGTATTTT. Translation gives CASSQEPQGARRDTQYF.

This clonotype was picked up a small number of times. CDR3 in amino acids: CASSAPLSPSAGSEYNEQFF. DNA of the CDR3: TGTGCCAGCAGCGCCCCACTTAGCCCTAGCGCAGGGTCTGAGTACAATGAGCAGTTCTTC. This chain uses TRBV9 with TRBJ2-1; D possibly corresponds to TRBD2 (6 bases). V was cut by 3 bases and J by 4 bases, with 29 bases left in between. The CDR3 is made up of 20 amino acids. Germline assignment: CDR1 SGDLS and CDR2 YYNGEE.

This clonotype was seen many times. The rearrangement joins TRBV24-1 to TRBJ2-7; 11 bases agree with TRBD2. V was clipped by 7 bases and J by 7 bases; unmatched bases: 5. Germline values: CDR1 KGHDR, CDR2 SFDVKD. The CDR3 is 13 residues long. Written as DNA, the CDR3 is TGTGCCACCAGCCTAGCGGGGGGATCTGAGCAGTACTTC. Its translation is CATSLAGGSEQYF.

This clonotype appeared many times. The V gene is TRBV6-5, the J gene TRBJ2-7; D remains ambiguous. The CDR3 runs to 15 residues. Trimming took off 0 bases at V and 6 bases at J, with 15 bases between the two ends. CDR1 and CDR2 from the germline V gene are MNHEY and SVGAGI. The chain's CDR3 is CASSYSTRGGSEQYF. The DNA for the CDR3 is TGTGCCAGCAGTTACTCGACTCGAGGTGGATCCGAGCAGTACTTC.

There are many counts of this clonotype. The rearrangement uses TRBV5-1 and TRBJ1-2, with 8 bases fitting TRBD1. Germline CDR1 and CDR2: SGHRS and YFSETQ. J lost 1 base, V lost 2 bases, and 7 bases had no gene match. The CDR3 loop spans 16 amino acids. The CDR3 region has the DNA TGCGCCAGCAGCTTCGGGGGACAGGAGATTAACTATGGCTACACCTTC. It yields the protein CASSFGGQEINYGYTF.

This sequence joins TRBV4-1 and TRBJ1-5, with 8 bases fitting TRBD1. V shed 0 bases and J 7 bases; nucleotides not matched to a gene: 8. CDR1 MGHRA and CDR2 YSYEKL come from the germline V gene. The CDR3 covers 16 residues. CDR3 sequence: CASSQDPGQGSQPQHF. CDR3 nucleotides: TGCGCCAGCAGCCAAGATCCCGGACAGGGATCCCAGCCCCAGCATTTT.

In this sample, this clonotype turned up once. V usage is TRBV11-3 and J usage is TRBJ1-1; tentatively, D is TRBD1 (5 bases). V was trimmed by 0 bases and J by 10 bases, leaving 12 bases between them. The germline CDR1 and CDR2 sequences are SGHNT and YENEEA. The CDR3 runs 13 residues. The CDR3 nucleotides are TGTGCCAGCAGCTTAGACAGGGTTTGGGGAGCTTTCTTT. It encodes CASSLDRVWGAFF. The full variable domain, completed using reference TRBV11-3 and TRBJ1-1, is EAGVVQSPRYKIIEKKQPVAFWCNPISGHNTLYWYLQNLGQGPELLIRYENEEAVDDSQLPKDRFSAERLKGVDSTLKIQPAELGDSAVYLCASSLDRVWGAFFGQGTRLTVV.

V usage is TRBV30 and J usage is TRBJ2-2, with no clear D. CDR1 and CDR2 from the germline V gene are GTSNPN and SVGIG (reference sequence). This CDR3 spans 14 amino acids. Trimming shortened V by 3 bases and J by 6 bases, and 14 bases separated the two germline ends. The CDR3 nucleotides are TGTGCCTGGAGCGAAGTTAGAGGTGCCGGGGAGCTGTTTTTT. Protein sequence: CAWSEVRGAGELFF.

This clonotype came up many times. The rearrangement joins TRBV20-1 to TRBJ2-7; a weak D match, TRBD2 (5 bases). V lost 3 bases, J lost 5 bases, and 11 bases lay in between. The CDR3 is made up of 12 amino acids. CDR1 DFQATT and CDR2 SNEGSKA come from the germline V gene (reference sequence). The chain's CDR3 is CSASSSTDEQYF. In DNA, the CDR3 is TGCAGTGCTAGTTCTAGCACCGACGAGCAGTACTTC.

This clonotype has more than one count but fewer than ten. The V gene is TRBV30, the J gene TRBJ1-6; TRBD1 matches 7 bases. There are 16 residues in the CDR3. CDR1 is GTSNPN and CDR2 is SVGIG in the germline V gene (reference sequence). V gave up 4 bases and J gave up 4 bases; unmatched junction bases: 10. CDR3 in amino acids: CAWIPRGRLYNSPLHF. For the CDR3, the DNA is TGTGCCTGGATTCCAAGGGGGCGTCTATATAATTCACCCCTCCACTTT.

This chain links TRBV9 with TRBJ2-1; D not certain. Germline CDR1 and CDR2: SGDLS and YYNGEE. This CDR3 comprises 12 residues. Trimming stripped 3 bases from V and 6 bases from J, with 7 bases between. This chain's CDR3 is CASSAHPNEQFF. The DNA of the CDR3 is TGTGCCAGCAGCGCCCACCCCAATGAGCAGTTCTTC.

At least ten counts were recorded for this clonotype. V and J are TRBV7-6 and TRBJ1-4, with no clear D. Germline V lookup: CDR1 SGHVS, CDR2 FNYEAQ. The CDR3 length is 13 residues. V was trimmed by 5 bases and J by 5 bases, leaving 9 bases between them. CDR3 in DNA: TGTGCCAGCAGCCCAACATGGAATGAAAAACTGTTTTTT. It yields the protein CASSPTWNEKLFF.

This clonotype came up many times. This sequence joins TRBV30 and TRBJ2-3; 9 bases fit TRBD2. V lost 0 bases, J lost 4 bases, and 8 bases stayed unmatched. The CDR3 length is 16 residues. Germline CDR1 and CDR2: GTSNPN and SVGIG (reference sequence). CDR3 amino acids: CAWSVGVAGEADTQYF. For the CDR3, the DNA is TGTGCCTGGAGTGTGGGGGTAGCGGGAGAGGCAGATACGCAGTATTTT.

This clonotype was seen more than once but under ten times. The chain carries TRBV4-2 and TRBJ2-2, with D perhaps matching TRBD2 (5 bases). CDR1 LGHNA and CDR2 YNFKEQ come from the germline V gene. This CDR3 is built from 13 residues. With 3 bases removed from V and 7 bases from J, the gap between germline ends came to 9 bases. The CDR3 is CASSQGRGGELFF. The CDR3 coding sequence is TGTGCCAGCAGCCAGGGTCGGGGCGGGGAGCTGTTTTTT.

This clonotype was recorded many times. This chain connects TRBV2 to TRBJ1-4; D is unresolved. Germline V gene sequence: CDR1 SNHLY, CDR2 FYNNEI. Trimming took off 2 bases at V and 7 bases at J, with 5 bases between the two ends. The CDR3 length is 12 residues. CDR3 bases: TGTGCCAGCAGTGAAAACGGTGAAAAACTGTTTTTT. This translates into CASSENGEKLFF.

The sample holds many counts of this clonotype. The rearrangement uses TRBV12-3 or TRBV12-4 and TRBJ1-1; D not resolved. The V and J ends lost 3 bases and 7 bases respectively, with 6 bases between them. The CDR3 covers 11 residues. Here the CDR3 DNA reads TGTGCCAGCAGTTTTTTAGGTGAAGCTTTCTTT. This gives the protein CASSFLGEAFF.

The J gene is TRBJ2-6, the V gene TRBV19, with D perhaps matching TRBD1 (5 bases). V lost 5 bases to trimming and J lost 0 bases, with 8 bases between them. This CDR3 has 15 residues. CDR1 is LNHDA, CDR2 SQIVND, per germline (reference sequence). This CDR3 reads CASSERGSGANVLTF. The DNA for the CDR3 is TGTGCCAGTAGTGAAAGGGGCTCTGGGGCCAACGTCCTGACTTTC.